The rows below give T cell receptor beta chains drawn from one sample of a study of CD8 T cells in Susac syndrome. MiXCR, run by TCRdb on the immunoSEQ multiplex PCR reads, gives a single entry per CDR3 protein. The data contain roughly 200,000 distinct CDR3 sequences, 95% of them singletons. The sample comprised CD4+ T cells from PBMCs. Receptors were obtained from a human donor in good health. The CDR3 runs from the conserved cysteine through the conserved F or W. The order of the fields is CDR3 protein, V gene, J gene.

CDR3aa: CSANEGGSYEQYF; v_gene: TRBV20-1; j_gene: TRBJ2-7
CDR3aa: CATSDLRAGSYNEQFF; v_gene: TRBV24-1; j_gene: TRBJ2-1
CDR3aa: CASSARDRGTQYF; v_gene: TRBV9; j_gene: TRBJ2-7
CDR3aa: CASSGFGISSYNEQFF; v_gene: TRBV7-2; j_gene: TRBJ2-1
CDR3aa: CASSWTGLGNQPQHF; v_gene: TRBV27; j_gene: TRBJ1-5
CDR3aa: CSEILVDDEQFF; v_gene: TRBV29-1; j_gene: TRBJ2-1
CDR3aa: CASSRWGAGGPYEQYF; v_gene: TRBV5-4; j_gene: TRBJ2-7
CDR3aa: CASSPDSGVGEETQYF; v_gene: TRBV18; j_gene: TRBJ2-5
CDR3aa: CAIGKGYRNEQFF; v_gene: TRBV24-1; j_gene: TRBJ2-1
CDR3aa: CSGGLAGRTGELFF; v_gene: TRBV29-1; j_gene: TRBJ2-2
CDR3aa: CAISEELDTPGTEAFF; v_gene: TRBV10-3; j_gene: TRBJ1-1
CDR3aa: CASSQEGAGRAIQYF; v_gene: TRBV3-1; j_gene: TRBJ2-4
CDR3aa: CASSPSPPPKTQYF; v_gene: TRBV18; j_gene: TRBJ2-5
CDR3aa: CASTTGGPTDTQYF; v_gene: TRBV7-9; j_gene: TRBJ2-3
CDR3aa: CASRAGGANEQFF; v_gene: TRBV28; j_gene: TRBJ2-1
CDR3aa: CASSGGDTIAGETQYF; v_gene: TRBV5-1; j_gene: TRBJ2-5
CDR3aa: CSVFSNYGYTF; v_gene: TRBV29-1; j_gene: TRBJ1-2
CDR3aa: CSASGGTGLDLNEQFF; v_gene: TRBV20-1; j_gene: TRBJ2-1
CDR3aa: CARGLAGIFYEQYF; v_gene: TRBV6-2/TRBV6-3; j_gene: TRBJ2-7
CDR3aa: CSVEEKDRPRDGYTF; v_gene: TRBV29-1; j_gene: TRBJ1-2
CDR3aa: CSVRRGQGFYEQYF; v_gene: TRBV29-1; j_gene: TRBJ2-7
CDR3aa: CATSRDLLRGLGEQYF; v_gene: TRBV15; j_gene: TRBJ2-7
CDR3aa: CSVRQSDTEAFF; v_gene: TRBV29-1; j_gene: TRBJ1-1
CDR3aa: CASSLRNEQYF; v_gene: TRBV7-2; j_gene: TRBJ2-7
CDR3aa: CASSQAQVSYEQYF; v_gene: TRBV3-1; j_gene: TRBJ2-7
CDR3aa: CASSFGRPIYGYTF; v_gene: TRBV28; j_gene: TRBJ1-2
CDR3aa: CATSDTGTGGDTQYF; v_gene: TRBV24-1; j_gene: TRBJ2-3